The source of this T cell receptor (beta chain) is a study of beta chain features in type 1 diabetes. V was pared by 5 bases and J by 4 bases, with 15 bases between. Per the germline V gene, CDR1 is MDHEN and CDR2 is SYDVKM. The CDR3 runs 15 residues. This clone has just a few counts. Of the isolated RNA, all was reverse transcribed, and so the sequenced material was expressed TCRB transcripts. Deep immunoSEQ sequencing covered naive, central memory and regulatory T cell samples. Here immunoSEQ multiplex PCR was the method, and the copy in TCRdb shows in-frame clones only, minus some. Here the sample spans about 180,000 clones, around an eighth being singletons.

The origin of this receptor is a woman aged 18-29 years in good health. Sample: central memory CD4+ T cells from blood. V is TRBV28 and J is TRBJ2-1; unclear D gene. The CDR3 DNA reads as TGTGCCAGCAGTGGCCGAGGCTACAAATACAATGAGCAGTTCTTC. Its translation: CASSGRGYKYNEQFF.